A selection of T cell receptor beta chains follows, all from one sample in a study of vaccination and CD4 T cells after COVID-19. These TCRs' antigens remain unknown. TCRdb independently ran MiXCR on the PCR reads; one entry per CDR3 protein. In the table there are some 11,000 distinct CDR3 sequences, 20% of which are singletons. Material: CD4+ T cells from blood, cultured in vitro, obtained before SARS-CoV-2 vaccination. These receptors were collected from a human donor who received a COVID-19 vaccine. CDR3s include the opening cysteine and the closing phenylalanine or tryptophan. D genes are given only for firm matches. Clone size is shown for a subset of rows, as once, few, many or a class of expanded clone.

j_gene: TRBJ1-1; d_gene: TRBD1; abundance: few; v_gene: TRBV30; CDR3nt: TGTGCCTGGAGCCTCCGCAGCAGGGGGGACACTGAAGCTTTCTTT; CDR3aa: CAWSLRSRGDTEAFF
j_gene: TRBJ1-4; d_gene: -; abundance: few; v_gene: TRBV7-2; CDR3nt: TGTGCCAGCAGCTTAGACCTGGGTCACCTGTTTTTT; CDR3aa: CASSLDLGHLFF
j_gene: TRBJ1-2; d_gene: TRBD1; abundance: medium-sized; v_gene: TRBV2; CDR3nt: TGTGCCAGCGGGACAGGGAACGGCTACACCTTC; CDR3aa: CASGTGNGYTF
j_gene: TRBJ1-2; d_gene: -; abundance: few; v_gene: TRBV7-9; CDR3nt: TGTGCCAGCAGTCTCGACGGTAACTATGGCTACACCTTC; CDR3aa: CASSLDGNYGYTF
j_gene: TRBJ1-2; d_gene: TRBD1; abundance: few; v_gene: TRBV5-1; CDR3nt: TGCGCCAGCAGCCAAGCAGATATTAGACAGGGGAATGGCTACACCTTC; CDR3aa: CASSQADIRQGNGYTF
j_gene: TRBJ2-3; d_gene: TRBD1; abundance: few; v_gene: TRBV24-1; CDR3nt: TGTGCCACCAAAGACAGGGGGCTCATAGATACGCAGTATTTT; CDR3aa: CATKDRGLIDTQYF
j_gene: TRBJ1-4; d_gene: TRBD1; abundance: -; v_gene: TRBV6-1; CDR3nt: TGTGCCAGCGAAAGGACAGGGGTTAATGATAAACTGTTTTTT; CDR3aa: CASERTGVNDKLFF
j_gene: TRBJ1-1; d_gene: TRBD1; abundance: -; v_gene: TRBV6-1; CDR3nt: TGTGCCAGCAGTGAACCAGGGGGGAAACCGACTGAAGCTTTCTTT; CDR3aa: CASSEPGGKPTEAFF
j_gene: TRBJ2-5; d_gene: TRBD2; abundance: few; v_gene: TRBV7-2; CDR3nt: TGTGCCAGCAGCTTTAGTGTGGGTCGGGGGGGCCGAGAGACCCAGTACTTC; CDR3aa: CASSFSVGRGGRETQYF
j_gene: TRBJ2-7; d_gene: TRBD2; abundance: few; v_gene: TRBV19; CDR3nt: TGTGCCAGTAGTACGCGGGGACTAGCAGGTTACGAGCAGTACTTC; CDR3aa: CASSTRGLAGYEQYF
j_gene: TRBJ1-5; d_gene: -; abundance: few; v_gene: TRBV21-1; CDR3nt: TGTGCCAGCGTGCCCGTGCGGCCCCAGCATTTT; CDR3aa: CASVPVRPQHF
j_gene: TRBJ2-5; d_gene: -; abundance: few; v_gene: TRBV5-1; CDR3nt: TGCGCCAGCAGCTTGGAAAGCAGGGTTGGGGAGACCCAGTACTTC; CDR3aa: CASSLESRVGETQYF
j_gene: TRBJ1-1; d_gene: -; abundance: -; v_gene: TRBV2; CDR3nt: TGTGCCAGTACGAGGGAAGGGTACACTGAAGCTTTCTTT; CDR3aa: CASTREGYTEAFF
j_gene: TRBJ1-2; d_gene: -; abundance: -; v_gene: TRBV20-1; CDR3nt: TGCAGTGCAGGGGTAATCCCGGGCTACACCTTC; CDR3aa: CSAGVIPGYTF
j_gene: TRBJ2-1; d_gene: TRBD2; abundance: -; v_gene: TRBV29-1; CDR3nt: TGCAGCGTTGTGACACACCCTCGACTAGCGGGGGGCAATGAGCAGTTCTTC; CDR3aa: CSVVTHPRLAGGNEQFF
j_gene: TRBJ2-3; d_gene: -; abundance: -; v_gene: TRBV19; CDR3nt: TGTGCCAGTAGTATGTCGGCCCGAGAAGATACGCAGTATTTT; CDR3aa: CASSMSAREDTQYF
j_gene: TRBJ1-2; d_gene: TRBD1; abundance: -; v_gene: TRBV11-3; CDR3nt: TGTGCCAGCAGCCCCTCGACAGGGCACTATGGCTACACCTTC; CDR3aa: CASSPSTGHYGYTF
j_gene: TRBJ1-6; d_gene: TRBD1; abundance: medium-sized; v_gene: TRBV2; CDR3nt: TGTGCCAGCAGTGACAGGGGGTATAATTCACCCCTCCACTTT; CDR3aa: CASSDRGYNSPLHF
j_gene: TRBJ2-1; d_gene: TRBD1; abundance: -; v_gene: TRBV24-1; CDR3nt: TGTGCCACCAGTGATTCCTCCGGGACAGCCTACAATGAGCAGTTCTTC; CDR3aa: CATSDSSGTAYNEQFF
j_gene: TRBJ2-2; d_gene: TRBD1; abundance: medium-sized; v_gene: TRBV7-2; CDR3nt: TGTGCCAGCAGCCTACGGACAGGGGGCGGCGGGGAGCTGTTTTTT; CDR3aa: CASSLRTGGGGELFF
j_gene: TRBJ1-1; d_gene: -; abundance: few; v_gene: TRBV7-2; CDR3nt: TGTGCCAGCAGCTTAGTCAGGGATGGGAAAACTGAAGCTTTCTTT; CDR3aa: CASSLVRDGKTEAFF